The clone carrying this TCR beta chain was recorded once. This sample was taken from a study of blood T cell repertoires in COVID-19. Generated by immunoSEQ multiplex PCR, the TCRdb table keeps only in-frame clones and is missing some. Of about 110,000 clones listed, roughly 85% are singletons. There are 14 residues in the CDR3. The V end lost 5 bases, the J end lost 4 bases, and 14 bases lay between the germline ends. Germline CDR1 is SGHTA and CDR2 is FQGNSA. The sample consisted of peripheral blood. The sequence was collected from a human donor in a cohort sampled during active COVID-19. The chain employs TRBV7-2 and TRBJ1-2; D might be TRBD1 (5 bases). CDR3 loop: CASSPGHTPYGYTF. The CDR3 nucleotides read TGTGCCAGCAGCCCCGGACATACTCCCTATGGCTACACCTTC.